The clone carrying this T cell receptor beta chain was detected a few times. Antigen unknown. This record belongs to a study of T-cell memory formation after mild COVID-19. Turning to the study itself: Largely, the TCR clusters proved donor specific. Overall study results and limits: Those CD4+ clones that contracted were mainly in CM and EM (CD8+ ones in EMRA). For second-wave clones that peaked at day 37, SARS-CoV-2 specificity went unverified.

The CDR3 contains 15 residues. V dropped 5 bases and J dropped 5 bases, with 20 bases sitting between them. In germline, CDR1 is DFQATT, CDR2 SNEGSKA (reference sequence). One entry per CDR3 protein, called by TCRdb with MiXCR from the 5' RACE reads. The table lists 150,000 to 200,000 distinct CDR3 sequences, around a fifth of them singletons, with roughly 24% in the top ten. The sequencing input was PBMCs or a T cell subset sorted from them (not recorded which). The V call is TRBV20-1, the J call TRBJ2-3; D gene ambiguous. The sequence was collected from an adult woman who had mild COVID-19 (a few samples of this study predate the infection). Cell type and time point are not known. This CDR3 is CSASSVTEWIDTQYF. The CDR3 DNA sequence: TGCAGTGCTTCCTCGGTAACGGAGTGGATAGATACGCAGTATTTT.